Listed below are T cell receptor beta chains from one sample, sequenced in a study of blood T cell repertoires in COVID-19. Method: immunoSEQ multiplex PCR; TCRdb's copy keeps in-frame clones and lacks some. This sample has over 120,000 clones, with around 86% found just once. Sequencing used PBMCs or T cells enriched from blood (not recorded which). All receptors derive from a man aged 50-59 years who had recovered from COVID-19. CDR3s include the opening cysteine and the closing phenylalanine or tryptophan. A D gene is named only where the DNA matches it firmly. Clone size, where shown, is once, few, many, or a class for clones that have expanded.

clone size,V gene,J gene,CDR3 length,D gene,CDR3 protein,CDR3 DNA
.,TRBV6-1,TRBJ2-7,17,TRBD2,CASSERTSGMFVYEQYF,TGTGCCAGCAGTGAGAGGACTAGCGGGATGTTCGTCTACGAGCAGTACTTC
.,TRBV27,TRBJ1-6,18,TRBD1,CASSFDALTGRLNSPLHF,TGTGCCAGCAGCTTTGACGCTCTGACAGGGCGCTTAAATTCACCCCTCCACTTT
.,TRBV28,TRBJ2-5,13,.,CASSLIPSETQYF,TGTGCCAGCAGTTTGATTCCTAGCGAGACCCAGTACTTC
many,TRBV5-1,TRBJ1-1,14,.,CASSLAGGYTEAFF,TGCGCCAGCAGCTTGGCCGGGGGTTACACTGAAGCTTTCTTT
.,TRBV19,TRBJ2-5,15,.,CASSIEGFTGETQYF,TGTGCCAGTAGTATAGAAGGTTTCACGGGAGAGACCCAGTACTTC
.,TRBV6-5,TRBJ2-2,15,.,CASSPQRSNTGELFF,TGTGCCAGCAGTCCCCAGAGGTCGAACACCGGGGAGCTGTTTTTT
.,TRBV5-4,TRBJ2-2,17,TRBD2,CASSRRAGGPVTGELFF,TGTGCCAGCAGCAGGCGAGCGGGGGGGCCCGTCACCGGGGAGCTGTTTTTT
.,TRBV7-8,TRBJ1-5,15,TRBD1,CASSPRQGVSQPQHF,TGTGCCAGCAGCCCAAGACAGGGGGTGAGTCAGCCCCAGCATTTT
.,TRBV14,TRBJ1-4,15,.,CASSQGLAANEKLFF,TGTGCCAGCAGCCAAGGGTTGGCGGCTAATGAAAAACTGTTTTTT
.,TRBV30,TRBJ1-2,12,.,CAWSRTVYGYTF,TGTGCCTGGAGTCGCACTGTCTATGGCTACACCTTC
.,TRBV4-1,TRBJ1-1,15,TRBD1,CASSQPRDRAPEAFF,TGCGCCAGCAGCCAGCCCCGGGACAGGGCCCCAGAAGCTTTCTTT
.,TRBV24-1,TRBJ2-1,15,TRBD2,CATSDPSGSGNEQFF,TGTGCCACCAGTGATCCTAGCGGGAGTGGCAATGAGCAGTTCTTC
few,TRBV10-3,TRBJ1-3,14,.,CAISERGHGNTIYF,TGTGCCATCAGTGAAAGGGGACATGGAAACACCATATATTTT
.,TRBV5-4,TRBJ2-5,15,TRBD2,CASSQGLAVKETQYF,TGTGCCAGCAGCCAAGGACTAGCGGTGAAAGAGACCCAGTACTTC
.,TRBV7-9,TRBJ2-3,15,TRBD2,CASSLAGEVTDTQYF,TGTGCCAGCAGCCTAGCGGGAGAGGTGACAGATACGCAGTATTTT
.,TRBV12-3/TRBV12-4,TRBJ1-2,12,.,CASSFAGAGYTF,TGTGCCAGCAGTTTCGCAGGGGCTGGCTACACCTTC
.,TRBV5-5,TRBJ1-3,15,TRBD1,CASSRTGSSGNTIYF,TGTGCCAGCAGCCGGACAGGGAGCTCTGGAAACACCATATATTTT
.,TRBV6-2/TRBV6-3,TRBJ1-5,15,TRBD1,CASSPIDRDYQPQHF,TGTGCCAGCAGTCCGATAGACAGGGACTATCAGCCCCAGCATTTT
.,TRBV7-9,TRBJ1-3,15,.,CASSRQVGSGNTIYF,TGTGCCAGCAGCCGTCAGGTTGGCTCTGGAAACACCATATATTTT
few,TRBV18,TRBJ1-1,14,.,CASSPDSLNTEAFF,TGTGCCAGCTCCCCTGACAGTTTGAACACTGAAGCTTTCTTT
few,TRBV10-3,TRBJ1-1,14,.,CAIRSPGMNTEAFF,TGTGCCATCAGGAGTCCGGGGATGAACACTGAAGCTTTCTTT
.,TRBV10-2,TRBJ1-3,13,.,CASIHSSGNTIYF,TGCGCCAGCATCCACAGCTCTGGAAACACCATATATTTT
few,TRBV6-2/TRBV6-3,TRBJ2-2,17,TRBD2,CASSYRASGSRPGELFF,TGTGCCAGCAGTTACAGGGCCAGCGGGAGTCGACCCGGGGAGCTGTTTTTT
few,TRBV2,TRBJ2-5,14,.,CASSEAGSLETQYF,TGTGCCAGCAGTGAAGCTGGGAGCTTGGAGACCCAGTACTTC
once,TRBV4-3,TRBJ2-3,20,TRBD2,CASSQAGTSGSWAPPDTQYF,TGCGCCAGCAGCCAAGCCGGGACTAGCGGGAGCTGGGCCCCCCCAGATACGCAGTATTTT
.,TRBV27,TRBJ1-1,16,TRBD1,CASSVTGGASMTEAFF,TGTGCCAGCAGCGTAACAGGGGGCGCGAGTATGACTGAAGCTTTCTTT
.,TRBV29-1,TRBJ2-5,13,.,CSAAQGPRETQYF,TGCAGCGCCGCTCAGGGGCCAAGGGAGACCCAGTACTTC
.,TRBV6-2/TRBV6-3,TRBJ1-6,15,.,CASSYSRVGNSPLHF,TGTGCCAGCAGTTACTCGCGGGTAGGCAATTCACCCCTCCACTTT
once,TRBV19,TRBJ2-3,15,.,CASSLGHSSTDTQYF,TGTGCCAGTAGTCTGGGACACTCGAGCACAGATACGCAGTATTTT
.,TRBV5-4,TRBJ2-1,18,TRBD2,CASSNPGTSGGALGEQFF,TGTGCCAGCAGCAATCCCGGGACTAGCGGGGGGGCCCTGGGTGAGCAGTTCTTC
.,TRBV5-1,TRBJ1-3,14,.,CASSFGGNGNTIYF,TGCGCCAGCAGCTTCGGAGGAAATGGAAACACCATATATTTT
.,TRBV10-3,TRBJ1-1,13,.,CAINKNSNTEAFF,TGTGCCATCAATAAGAACAGTAACACTGAAGCTTTCTTT
.,TRBV7-2,TRBJ1-2,14,.,CASSLEHRIVGYTF,TGTGCCAGCAGCTTAGAACACAGGATAGTTGGCTACACCTTC
.,TRBV7-9,TRBJ1-6,15,TRBD1,CASSLAHGQGSPLHF,TGTGCCAGCAGCTTAGCTCATGGACAGGGTTCACCCCTCCACTTT
.,TRBV6-5,TRBJ2-2,13,.,CASIGTYSGELFF,TGTGCCAGCATTGGGACTTACTCCGGGGAGCTGTTTTTT
once,TRBV5-4,TRBJ2-1,14,TRBD1,CASSLVRGSNEQFF,TGTGCCAGCAGCTTGGTCAGGGGGAGCAATGAGCAGTTCTTC
.,TRBV7-3,TRBJ1-2,13,.,CASSLRQAHGYTF,TGTGCCAGCAGCTTAAGACAGGCTCATGGCTACACCTTC
.,TRBV30,TRBJ2-1,15,TRBD2,CAWTRLAGGRNEQFF,TGTGCCTGGACCAGACTAGCGGGAGGGCGGAATGAGCAGTTCTTC
once,TRBV18,TRBJ1-6,16,TRBD1,CASSQGTGEKHSPLHF,TGTGCCAGCTCACAAGGGACAGGGGAGAAGCATTCACCCCTCCACTTT
.,TRBV27,TRBJ1-3,17,.,CASSSRTSLSPGNTIYF,TGTGCCAGCAGTTCCAGGACATCGCTCTCGCCTGGAAACACCATATATTTT
.,TRBV2,TRBJ1-2,15,TRBD1,CASSDLTGGVYGYTF,TGTGCCAGCAGTGACTTGACAGGGGGAGTCTATGGCTACACCTTC
.,TRBV2,TRBJ1-1,13,.,CASSVYIDTEAFF,TGTGCCAGCAGTGTATATATAGACACTGAAGCTTTCTTT
.,TRBV30,TRBJ1-5,16,TRBD1,CAWKAQGVPNNQPQHF,TGTGCCTGGAAAGCACAGGGGGTTCCCAACAATCAGCCCCAGCATTTT
.,TRBV7-2,TRBJ1-2,13,.,CASSIRQLYGYTF,TGTGCCAGCAGCATTAGACAGCTATATGGCTACACCTTC
.,TRBV29-1,TRBJ1-5,14,TRBD1,CSVRTGGVNQPQHF,TGCAGCGTTAGGACAGGGGGTGTCAATCAGCCCCAGCATTTT
.,TRBV28,TRBJ1-6,17,.,CASSKPRPENFNSPLHF,TGTGCCAGCAGCAAACCCCGTCCGGAGAATTTCAATTCACCCCTCCACTTT
.,TRBV5-5,TRBJ2-1,13,.,CASGFQGGLEQFF,TGTGCCAGCGGTTTTCAGGGGGGCCTAGAGCAGTTCTTC
.,TRBV29-1,TRBJ2-1,13,.,CSVARDSANEQFF,TGCAGCGTTGCTAGAGATTCTGCCAATGAGCAGTTCTTC
.,TRBV7-3,TRBJ2-1,14,.,CASSLAPGNDEQFF,TGTGCCAGCAGCTTAGCCCCGGGAAATGATGAGCAGTTCTTC
.,TRBV7-9,TRBJ1-1,12,.,CASSFTDAEAFF,TGTGCCAGCAGCTTTACAGACGCTGAAGCTTTCTTT